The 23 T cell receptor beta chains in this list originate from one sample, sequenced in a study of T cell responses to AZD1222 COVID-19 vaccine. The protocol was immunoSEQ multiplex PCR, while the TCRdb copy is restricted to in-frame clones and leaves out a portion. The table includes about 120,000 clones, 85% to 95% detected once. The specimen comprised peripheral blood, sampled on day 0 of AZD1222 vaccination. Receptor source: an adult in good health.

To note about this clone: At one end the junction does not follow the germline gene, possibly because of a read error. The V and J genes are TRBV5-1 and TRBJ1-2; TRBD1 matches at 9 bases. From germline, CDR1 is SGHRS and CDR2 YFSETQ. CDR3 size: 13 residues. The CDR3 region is CASSLDRGYGYTF. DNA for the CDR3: TGCGCCAGCAGTTTGGACAGGGGCTATGGCTACACCTTC.

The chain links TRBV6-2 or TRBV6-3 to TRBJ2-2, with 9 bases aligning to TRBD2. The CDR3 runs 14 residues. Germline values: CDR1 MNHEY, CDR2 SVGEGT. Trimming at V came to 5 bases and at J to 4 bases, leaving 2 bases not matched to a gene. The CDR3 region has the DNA TGTGCCAGCAGTCCGACTAGCGGCACCGGGGAGCTGTTTTTT. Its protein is CASSPTSGTGELFF.

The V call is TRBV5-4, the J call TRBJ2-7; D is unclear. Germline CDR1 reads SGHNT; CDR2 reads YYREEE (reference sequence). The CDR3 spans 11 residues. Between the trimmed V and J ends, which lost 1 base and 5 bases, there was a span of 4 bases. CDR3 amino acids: CASSLYNEQYF. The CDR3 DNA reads TGTGCCAGCAGCTTGTACAACGAGCAGTACTTC. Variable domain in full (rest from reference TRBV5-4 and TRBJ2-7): ETGVTQSPTHLIKTRGQQVTLRCSSQSGHNTVSWYQQALGQGPQFIFQYYREEENGRGNFPPRFSGLQFPNYSSELNVNALELDDSALYLCASSLYNEQYFGPGTRLTVT.

The CDR3 here is CASRGRGYNEQFF. CDR3 coding DNA: TGTGCCAGTAGGGGCCGGGGTTACAATGAGCAGTTCTTC. This chain connects TRBV19 to TRBJ2-1; tentative D call: TRBD2 (5 bases). CDR3 length equals 13 residues. Germline lookup yields CDR1 LNHDA and CDR2 SQIVND (reference sequence). V lost 6 bases to trimming and J lost 4 bases, with 10 bases between them.

CDR3 in amino acids: CASSFTGDTQYF. DNA for the CDR3: TGTGCCAGCAGCTTTACGGGAGATACGCAGTATTTT. V and J are TRBV7-9 and TRBJ2-3, with D unclear. The ends were cut back, 3 bases at V and 5 bases at J, with 6 bases in the middle. This CDR3 is built from 12 residues. Germline lookup yields CDR1 SEHNR and CDR2 FQNEAQ (reference sequence).

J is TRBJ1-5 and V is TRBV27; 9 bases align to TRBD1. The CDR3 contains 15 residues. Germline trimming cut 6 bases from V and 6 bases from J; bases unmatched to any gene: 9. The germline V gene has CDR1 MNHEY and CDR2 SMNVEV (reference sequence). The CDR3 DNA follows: TGTGCCAGCAGAACTACAGGGGGCGCGAGTCAGCCCCAGCATTTT. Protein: CASRTTGGASQPQHF.

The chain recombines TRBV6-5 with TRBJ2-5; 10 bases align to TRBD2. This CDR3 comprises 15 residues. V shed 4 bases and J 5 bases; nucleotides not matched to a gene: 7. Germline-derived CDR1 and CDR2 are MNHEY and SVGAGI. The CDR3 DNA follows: TGTGCCAGCAGTTTTCTAGCGGGAGACGGGGAGACCCAGTACTTC. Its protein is CASSFLAGDGETQYF.

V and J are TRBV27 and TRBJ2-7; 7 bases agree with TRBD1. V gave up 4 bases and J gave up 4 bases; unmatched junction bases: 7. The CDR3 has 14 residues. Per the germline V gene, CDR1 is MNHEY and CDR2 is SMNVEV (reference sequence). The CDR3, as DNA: TGTGCCAGCAGTTGGGTCGGCAGGGGGTACGAGCAGTACTTC. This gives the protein CASSWVGRGYEQYF.

CDR3 sequence (DNA): TGTGCCAGCAGCTTAGATCGTGGGGCCGATACGCAGTATTTT. Its protein product is CASSLDRGADTQYF. The chain joins TRBV11-3 to TRBJ2-3; D may be TRBD1 (5 bases). The germline gives CDR1 SGHNT, CDR2 YENEEA. This CDR3 has 14 residues. The V and J ends lost 0 bases and 6 bases respectively, with 10 bases between them.

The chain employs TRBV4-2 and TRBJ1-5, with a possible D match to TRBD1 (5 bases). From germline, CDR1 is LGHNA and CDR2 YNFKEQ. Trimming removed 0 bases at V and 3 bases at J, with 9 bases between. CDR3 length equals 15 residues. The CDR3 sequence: CASSQDEGANQPQHF. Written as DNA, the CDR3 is TGTGCCAGCAGCCAAGATGAAGGGGCCAATCAGCCCCAGCATTTT.

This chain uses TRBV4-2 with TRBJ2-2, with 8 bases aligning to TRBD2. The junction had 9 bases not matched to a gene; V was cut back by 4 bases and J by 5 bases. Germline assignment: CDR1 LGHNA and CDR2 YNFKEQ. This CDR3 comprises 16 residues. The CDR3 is CASSPGAGVRTGELFF. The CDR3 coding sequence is TGTGCCAGCAGCCCCGGAGCGGGAGTCAGGACCGGGGAGCTGTTTTTT.

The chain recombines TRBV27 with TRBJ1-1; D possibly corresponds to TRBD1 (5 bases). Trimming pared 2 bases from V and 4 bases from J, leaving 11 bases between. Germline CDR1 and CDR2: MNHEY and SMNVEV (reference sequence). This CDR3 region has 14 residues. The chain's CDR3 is CASSLGRESTEAFF. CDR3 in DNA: TGTGCCAGCAGTTTAGGCAGGGAAAGCACTGAAGCTTTCTTT.

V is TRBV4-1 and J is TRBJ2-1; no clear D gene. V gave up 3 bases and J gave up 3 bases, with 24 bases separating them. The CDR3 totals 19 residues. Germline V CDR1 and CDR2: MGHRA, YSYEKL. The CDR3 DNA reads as TGCGCCAGCAGCCAGCATCTCGTCAGGAGCCAGCTGTACTACAATGAGCAGTTCTTC. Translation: CASSQHLVRSQLYYNEQFF.

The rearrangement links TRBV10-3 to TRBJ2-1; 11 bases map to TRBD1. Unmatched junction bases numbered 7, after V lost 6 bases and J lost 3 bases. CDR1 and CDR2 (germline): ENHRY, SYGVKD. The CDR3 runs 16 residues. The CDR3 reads CAIRDPGQGDYNEQFF. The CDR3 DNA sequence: TGTGCCATCAGGGACCCGGGACAGGGGGACTACAATGAGCAGTTCTTC.

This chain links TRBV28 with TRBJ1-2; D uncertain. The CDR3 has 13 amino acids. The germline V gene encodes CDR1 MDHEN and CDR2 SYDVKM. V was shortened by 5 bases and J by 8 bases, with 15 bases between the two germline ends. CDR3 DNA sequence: TGTGCCAGCAGTCCCGAAGCAAGGTGGGGCTACACCTTC. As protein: CASSPEARWGYTF.

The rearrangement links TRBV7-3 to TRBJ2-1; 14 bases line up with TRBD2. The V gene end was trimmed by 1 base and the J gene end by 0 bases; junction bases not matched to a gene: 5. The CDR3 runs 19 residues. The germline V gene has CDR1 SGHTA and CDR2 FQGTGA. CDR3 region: CASSLSGGTSGSSYNEQFF. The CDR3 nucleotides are TGTGCCAGCAGCTTAAGCGGCGGGACTAGCGGGAGCTCCTACAATGAGCAGTTCTTC.

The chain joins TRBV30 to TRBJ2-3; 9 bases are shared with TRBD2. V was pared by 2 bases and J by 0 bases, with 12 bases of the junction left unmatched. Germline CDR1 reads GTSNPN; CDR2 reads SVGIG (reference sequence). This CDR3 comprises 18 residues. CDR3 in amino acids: CAWSHPRASGISTDTQYF. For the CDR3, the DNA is TGTGCCTGGAGTCACCCGAGAGCTAGCGGGATCAGCACAGATACGCAGTATTTT.

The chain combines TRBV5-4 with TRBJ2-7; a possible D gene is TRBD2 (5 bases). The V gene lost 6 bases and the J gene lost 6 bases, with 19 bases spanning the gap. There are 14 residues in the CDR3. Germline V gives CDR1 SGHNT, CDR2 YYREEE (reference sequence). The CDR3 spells CASKPARRSGEQYF. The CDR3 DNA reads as TGTGCCAGCAAACCGGCCAGGAGGTCGGGCGAGCAGTACTTC.

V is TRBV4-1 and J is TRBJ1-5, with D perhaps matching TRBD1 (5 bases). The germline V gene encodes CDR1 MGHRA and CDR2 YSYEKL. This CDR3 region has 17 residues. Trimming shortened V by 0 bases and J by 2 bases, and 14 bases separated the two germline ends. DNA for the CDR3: TGCGCCAGCAGCCAAGAAGGGGTAGCCTCCGGCAATCAGCCCCAGCATTTT. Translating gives CASSQEGVASGNQPQHF.

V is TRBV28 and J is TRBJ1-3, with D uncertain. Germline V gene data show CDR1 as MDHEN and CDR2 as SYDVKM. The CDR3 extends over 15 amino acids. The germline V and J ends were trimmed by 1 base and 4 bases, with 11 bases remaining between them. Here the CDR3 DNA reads TGTGCCAGCAGTTTATTGGCCCCGGACGGAAACACCATATATTTT. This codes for CASSLLAPDGNTIYF.

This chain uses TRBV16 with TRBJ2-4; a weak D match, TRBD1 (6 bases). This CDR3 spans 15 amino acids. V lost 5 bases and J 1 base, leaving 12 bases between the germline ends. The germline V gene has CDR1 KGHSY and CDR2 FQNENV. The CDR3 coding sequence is TGTGCCAGCAGCTTTTACAGGGATGCCAAAAACATTCAGTACTTC. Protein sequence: CASSFYRDAKNIQYF.

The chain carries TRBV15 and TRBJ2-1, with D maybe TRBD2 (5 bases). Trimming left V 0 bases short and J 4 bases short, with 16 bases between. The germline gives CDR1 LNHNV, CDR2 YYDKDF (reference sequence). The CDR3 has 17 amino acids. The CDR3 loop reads CATSREFQRPTYNEQFF. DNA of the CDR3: TGTGCCACCAGCAGAGAGTTTCAGCGGCCGACTTACAATGAGCAGTTCTTC.

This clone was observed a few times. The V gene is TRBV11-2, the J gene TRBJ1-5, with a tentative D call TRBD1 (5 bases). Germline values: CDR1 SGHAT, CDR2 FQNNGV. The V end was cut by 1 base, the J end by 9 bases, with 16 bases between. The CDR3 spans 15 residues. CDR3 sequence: CASSLGVTAQGPQHF. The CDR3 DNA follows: TGTGCCAGCAGCTTAGGCGTGACAGCTCAAGGGCCCCAGCATTTT. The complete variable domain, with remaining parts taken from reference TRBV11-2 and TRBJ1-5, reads EAGVAQSPRYKIIEKRQSVAFWCNPISGHATLYWYQQILGQGPKLLIQFQNNGVVDDSQLPKDRFSAERLKGVDSTLKIQPAKLEDSAVYLCASSLGVTAQGPQHFGDGTRLSIL.